Only a few counts were recorded for the clone carrying this T cell receptor beta chain. Its antigen is undetermined. The sample belongs to a study of blood T cells in healthy people across ages. General study results and limits: Roughly linear age-related decline in beta diversity appeared, significant by age about 40. Long-lived donors carried more naive CD4+ cells and greater diversity than aged donors.

A second PCR, run for roughly 7 to 11 cycles, used a sample-barcoded 5' primer plus a J-beta primer mix. TCRdb re-analysed the 5' RACE reads in MiXCR, keeping a single row per CDR3 protein. The table lists about 590,000 distinct CDR3 sequences, less than 35% of them singletons. CDR1 is GTSNPN and CDR2 is SVGIG in the germline V gene (reference sequence). This CDR3 is 15 amino acids long. V dropped 1 base and J dropped 1 base, with 11 bases sitting between them. The clonotype comes from a woman of 80 years or more in good health. V is TRBV30 and J is TRBJ1-5; TRBD1 might be the D (6 bases). The sequenced sample consisted of blood. As DNA, the CDR3 is TGTGCCTGGAGTGGGGGGCAGGGGAGCAATCAGCCCCAGCATTTT. As protein: CAWSGGQGSNQPQHF.